Sequencing of this TCR beta chain was carried out in a study of T cells in localized non-small cell lung cancer (dated by TCRdb to 2019 to 2021). Study-level background: The study examined T cell repertoires in hundreds of patients with early-stage NSCLC and compared tumors with uninvolved tumor-adjacent lungs. A mean age of approximately 66 years was recorded for the NSCLC patients, of whom under 150 were male and about 100 were female. The cohort was made up of 236 treatment-naive NSCLC patients whose localized lung tumors had been resected.

At diagnosis, tumor, uninvolved tumor-adjacent lung and peripheral blood were collected and then preserved as a mix of FFPE and fresh-frozen material. For TCR repertoire profiling, blood samples were analyzed in the form of peripheral blood mononuclear cells. Remarks on this clone: The antigen it recognizes is unknown. Base quality data are lacking; no much larger clone is found one base away.

TCR beta CDR3 regions were sequenced from DNA using the immunoSEQ Assay. On the authors' methods: T cell density was computed as TCR beta template counts normalized to usable DNA estimated by amplifying housekeeping genes. The preseqR package was used to estimate richness by extrapolating to 400,000 templates for PBMC samples and to 120,000 templates for tissue samples. Clonality was defined by subtracting Pielou's evenness from one. To identify tissue-enriched TCRs, differential abundance testing was run on productive amino-acid clonotypes with a minimum total count of 5 and an alpha of 0.1. The Jaccard Index and the Morisita Overlap Index were used to measure how much the repertoires overlapped between compartments. GLIPH grouped TCR beta CDR3s together with public tetramer-defined viral CDR3s, and a viral motif had to include at least three viral sequences and also show V-gene enrichment. As stored in TCRdb, this immuneACCESS dataset retains in-frame rearrangements with V and J assigned. A fraction of the clones does not appear; measured against another copy, unresolved V genes explain less than half of the discrepancy, and the remainder lacks a known reason. Clonal size and the V and J genes are those of that table, whereas D and trimming came from the DNA. In all, the sample holds about 48,000 clones, and roughly 77% of those were seen once. Less than 20% of the sample comes from the top ten.

The paper's findings and limits, for the study overall: Uninvolved tumor-adjacent lung showed the highest T cell clonality, higher than tumor, which suggests more focused antigenic responses in the uninvolved tumor-adjacent lung. Longer overall survival was associated with higher blood T cell density, whereas shorter survival was associated with higher adjacent-lung clonality. A median of roughly 60 of the top 100 tumor clones turned up in the paired uninvolved adjacent lung, and some 27 of those clones also ranked among the top 100 of that same adjacent lung. Multi-region tumor sequencing was not performed, so intratumor heterogeneity could not be excluded. Because the study design was exploratory, TCR variables were selected using unadjusted p-values without false-discovery rate correction.

Inclusive of the bounding cysteine and phenylalanine, the CDR3 is 15 residues long. This entry keeps only the CDR3 DNA: 45 bases, framed from base 1. At the junction V is shortened by 0 bases and J by 5 bases, with 14 bases in between. From the germline V gene, CDR1 is SGDLS and CDR2 is YYNGEE. Sequenced here: peripheral blood, sampled before any cancer treatment. The source of this sequence is a man aged 40 to 70 with stage I squamous cell lung carcinoma. The chain was built from TRBV9 and TRBJ2-5, and TRBD2 may be the D gene, going by 5 matching bases. The CDR3 in this case is CASSVGTLTGETQYF. The nucleotide sequence is TGTGCCAGCAGCGTAGGGACTCTTACGGGGGAGACCCAGTACTTC.